The sample holds many counts of the clone carrying this TCR beta chain. The source of the sample is a study of Graves' ophthalmopathy and Graves' hyperthyroidism. Diagnosis used clinical symptoms, serum thyroxine, TRAb, thyroid ultrasound and orbital computed tomography. Transcripts of RNA were the source for amplifying TCR beta CDR3 regions. First-round RT-PCR employed HTBI primers, with a second-round multiplex PCR after it. From the multiplex PCR reads, TCRdb called clonotypes with MiXCR, one entry per CDR3 protein. The profile shows over 200,000 distinct CDR3 sequences, 25% to 35% of them singletons. With 5 bases removed from V and 1 base from J, the gap between germline ends came to 14 bases. This CDR3 contains 15 residues.

Sequencing input: peripheral blood. The rearrangement uses TRBV12-3 or TRBV12-4 and TRBJ1-1, with D unclear. The sequence was obtained from a middle-aged man with Graves' ophthalmopathy. CDR3 protein: CASSRGEGWNTEAFF. The CDR3 DNA reads TGTGCCAGCAGTCGAGGAGAAGGTTGGAACACTGAAGCTTTCTTT.